Listed below are T cell receptor beta chains from one sample, sequenced in a study of early T cells in non-severe SARS-CoV-2 infection. MiXCR was run by TCRdb on the 5' RACE reads, yielding one entry per CDR3 protein. The sample has about 40,000 distinct CDR3 sequences; over 4% are singletons. Source material: whole blood. The receptors were gathered from an adult who was a healthcare worker with PCR-confirmed SARS-CoV-2 infection or an uninfected control (not recorded which). The CDR3 runs from the conserved cysteine through the conserved F or W. Clone size is not always given. Where it is, it says once, few, many or a class for expanded clones.

size	V	CDR3
many	TRBV10-1	CASGTGGYEQYF
many	TRBV7-3	CASSSQPLANTGELFF
many	TRBV3-1	CASSHGSYEQYF
many	TRBV10-3	CAIRGNSQGVSTDTQYF
.	TRBV25-1	CASSEFELTTGELFF
many	TRBV4-3	CASRNFVGAQYF
.	TRBV7-2	CASSLVAVGQYF
many	TRBV11-2	CASSPGTQPNQPQHF
.	TRBV5-1	CASSAGLAGVDTQYF
few	TRBV5-4	CASSSPRGVISGANVLTF
.	TRBV29-1	CSVEGQFTTEAFF
many	TRBV12-3/TRBV12-4	CASMINEKLFF
many	TRBV4-1	CASSQDGTSIETQYF
many	TRBV6-5	CASRPEGGSEAFF
.	TRBV5-1	CASSFELLNYGYTF
.	TRBV28	CASSHRTSGRYEQYF
many	TRBV9	CASSVVGDRASDTQYF
many	TRBV7-9	CASSLAEGSAFF
.	TRBV7-9	CASSLGSINEKLFF
many	TRBV7-2	CASSLNMPEKLFF
many	TRBV2	CASRIEGLAGDTDTQYF
many	TRBV5-8	CASSSDGSGSKKLFF
few	TRBV25-1	CASRGLVRLAGTQTYNEQFF
few	TRBV4-1	CASSQIGPTKLFF
many	TRBV28	CASSFRGPWSYEQYF
many	TRBV20-1	CSASSLQGAHSSETQYF
.	TRBV13	CASTLRVIYNEQFF
many	TRBV6-5	CASSYSGLAETDTQYF
.	TRBV5-1	CASSLFLAGGIYEQYF
many	TRBV9	CASSSSLGEQYF
many	TRBV12-5	CASGYWVHEQYF
.	TRBV5-4	CASSLERAQETQYF
many	TRBV14	CASSPWRESGEQYF
many	TRBV11-2	CASSSYRRTAASGANVLTF
.	TRBV11-2	CASSLLGIDYGYTF
medium-sized	TRBV7-2	CASSLAGGHLSYEQYF
.	TRBV7-2	CASSTGQSNIQYF
many	TRBV6-5	CASRGLVDQPQHF
many	TRBV18	CASSFNRGSEQYF
many	TRBV14	CASSQDLGYEQFF
many	TRBV15	CATSSGGAKNIQYF
few	TRBV5-5	CASSPKDYGYTF
many	TRBV3-1	CASSHRAGELFF
few	TRBV4-1	CASSQEGVPSTDTQYF
many	TRBV5-4	CASSVRTSANTGELFF
.	TRBV6-2/TRBV6-3	CASSYRDRGTDTQYF
medium-sized	TRBV7-3	CASSLGTNSYNEQFF